What follows are 6 T cell receptor beta chains derived from one specimen sequenced in a study of T cells in Graves' hyperthyroidism and ophthalmopathy. Amplification yielded TCR beta CDR3 regions, with RNA transcripts as the source. TCR CDR3 underwent first-round RT-PCR with the HTBI primer set. TCRdb passed the multiplex PCR reads through MiXCR, listing each CDR3 protein once. The sample holds 490,000 or so distinct CDR3 sequences; roughly 22% are singletons and the top ten take under 55%. The sequencing sample was made of blood. These TCRs come from a woman in her 70s with Graves' ophthalmopathy.

At least ten counts were recorded for this clonotype. The V and J genes are TRBV7-2 and TRBJ1-1; D is undetermined. The CDR3 totals 13 residues. In germline, CDR1 is SGHTA, CDR2 FQGNSA. V lost 0 bases to trimming and J lost 5 bases, with 7 bases between them. This CDR3 is CASSLASRTEAFF. As DNA, the CDR3 is TGTGCCAGCAGCTTAGCATCCCGGACTGAAGCTTTCTTT.

The chain couples TRBV7-9 to TRBJ1-4, with D maybe TRBD1 (5 bases). V was clipped by 4 bases and J by 2 bases, with 8 bases between them. The germline gives CDR1 SEHNR, CDR2 FQNEAQ (reference sequence). The CDR3 is 14 residues long. The CDR3 sequence: CASSWGFTNEKLFF. CDR3 coding DNA: TGTGCCAGCAGCTGGGGGTTCACTAATGAAAAACTGTTTTTT.

This clonotype was observed at least ten times. The junction and the germline gene differ at one end; a read error may be behind it. The gene calls are TRBV27 and TRBJ1-2; TRBD1 aligns across 8 bases. Per germline, CDR1 MNHEY and CDR2 SMNVEV (reference sequence). The CDR3 runs 13 residues. For the CDR3, the DNA is TGTGCCAGCAGTCGGGACAGGAACTACGGCTACACCTTC. It yields the protein CASSRDRNYGYTF.

The chain joins TRBV19 to TRBJ2-3, with 12 bases identical to TRBD2. CDR3 length equals 17 residues. J gave up 2 bases and V 5 bases, and 8 bases lay outside the gene matches. Germline V gives CDR1 LNHDA, CDR2 SQIVND (reference sequence). In DNA, the CDR3 is TGTGCCAGTAGTCTGTCGGGACTAGCGGGTCTCACAGATACGCAGTATTTT. It encodes CASSLSGLAGLTDTQYF.

This clonotype turned up a few times. This chain uses TRBV6-1 with TRBJ1-1; 11 bases map to TRBD1. Germline V CDR1 and CDR2: MNHNS, SASEGT. Trimming removed 3 bases from V and 4 bases from J; junction bases left unmatched: 10. This CDR3 has 17 amino acids. This chain's CDR3 is CASSDLYGTGGTTEAFF. The CDR3 bases are TGTGCCAGCAGTGACTTGTACGGGACAGGGGGGACCACTGAAGCTTTCTTT.

This clonotype showed up many times. The junction departs from the called germline gene at one end, perhaps through a read error. The CDR3 sequence is CASSPGTGRYEQYF. Written as DNA, the CDR3 is TGTGCCAGCTCACCGGGGACAGGGCGCTACGAGCAGTACTTC. V usage is TRBV5-1 and J usage is TRBJ2-7; 9 bases fit TRBD1. Germline V gene lookup returns CDR1 SGHRS and CDR2 YFSETQ. The length of the CDR3 is 14 residues.